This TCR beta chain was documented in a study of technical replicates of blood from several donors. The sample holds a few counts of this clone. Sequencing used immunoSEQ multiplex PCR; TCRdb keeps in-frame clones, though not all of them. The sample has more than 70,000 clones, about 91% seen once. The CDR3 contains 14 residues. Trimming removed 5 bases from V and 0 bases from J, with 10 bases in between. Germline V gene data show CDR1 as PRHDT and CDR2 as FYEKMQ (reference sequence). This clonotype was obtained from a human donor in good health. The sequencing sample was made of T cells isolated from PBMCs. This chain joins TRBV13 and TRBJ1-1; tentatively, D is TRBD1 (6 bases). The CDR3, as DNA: TGTGCCAGCAGCGTTGGACAGTTGAACACTGAAGCTTTCTTT. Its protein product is CASSVGQLNTEAFF.